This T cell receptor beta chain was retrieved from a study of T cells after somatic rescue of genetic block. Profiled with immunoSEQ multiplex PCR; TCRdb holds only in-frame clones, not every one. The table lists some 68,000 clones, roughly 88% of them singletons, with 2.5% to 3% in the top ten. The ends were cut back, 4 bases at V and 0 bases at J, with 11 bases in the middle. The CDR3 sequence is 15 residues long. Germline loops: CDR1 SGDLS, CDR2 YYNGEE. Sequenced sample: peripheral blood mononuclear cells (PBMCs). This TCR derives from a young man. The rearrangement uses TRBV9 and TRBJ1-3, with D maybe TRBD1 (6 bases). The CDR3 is CASSPRTASGNTIYF. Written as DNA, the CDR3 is TGTGCCAGCAGCCCACGGACAGCCTCTGGAAACACCATATATTTT.